Given below is one T cell receptor (beta chain) in context. Germline V CDR1 and CDR2: SGHRS, YFSETQ. The junction had 6 bases not matched to a gene; V was cut back by 4 bases and J by 4 bases. The CDR3 length is 14 residues. In the authors' workflow: Amplifying reference gene primers gave estimates of nucleated cell counts. TCRdb's table, derived via immunoSEQ multiplex PCR, lists solely in-frame clones and lacks some. The V and J calls and clone size come from that table; D and trimming were worked out from the DNA. Here the sample spans some 200,000 clones, 75% to 80% being singletons. The data belong to a study of blood T cell repertoires in COVID-19. Overall study context: Sample material is recorded as cDNA or gDNA derived from T cells, B-cell-depleted T cells, or PBMCs.

Sequenced input: peripheral blood. This chain joins TRBV5-1 and TRBJ1-2; 8 bases map to TRBD1. This receptor was obtained from a woman aged 50 to 60 with active or convalescent COVID-19. The CDR3 protein is CASSLTGGSYGYTF. In nucleotides, the CDR3 is TGCGCCAGCAGCCTAACAGGGGGTAGCTATGGCTACACCTTC.